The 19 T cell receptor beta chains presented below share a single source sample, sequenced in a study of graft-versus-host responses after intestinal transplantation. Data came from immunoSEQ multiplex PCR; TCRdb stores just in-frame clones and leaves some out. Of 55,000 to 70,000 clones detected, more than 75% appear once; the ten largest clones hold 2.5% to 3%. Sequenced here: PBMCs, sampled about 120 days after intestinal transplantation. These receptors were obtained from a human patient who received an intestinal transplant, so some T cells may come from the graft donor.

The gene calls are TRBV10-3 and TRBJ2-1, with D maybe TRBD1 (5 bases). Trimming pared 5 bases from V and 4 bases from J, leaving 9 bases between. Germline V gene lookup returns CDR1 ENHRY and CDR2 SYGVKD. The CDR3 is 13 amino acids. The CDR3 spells CAISLDTYNEQFF. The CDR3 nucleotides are TGTGCCATCAGTCTGGACACGTACAATGAGCAGTTCTTC.

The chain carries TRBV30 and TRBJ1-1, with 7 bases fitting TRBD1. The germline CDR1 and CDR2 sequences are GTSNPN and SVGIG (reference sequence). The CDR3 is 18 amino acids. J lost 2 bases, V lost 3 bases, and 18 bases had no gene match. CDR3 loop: CAWSILYLPRGSNTEAFF. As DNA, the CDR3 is TGTGCCTGGAGCATCCTTTACCTGCCCAGGGGGTCAAACACTGAAGCTTTCTTT.

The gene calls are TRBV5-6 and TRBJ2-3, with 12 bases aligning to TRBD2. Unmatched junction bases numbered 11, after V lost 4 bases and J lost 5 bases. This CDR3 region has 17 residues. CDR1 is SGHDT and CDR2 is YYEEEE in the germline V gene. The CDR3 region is CASSILTSGSGLDTQYF. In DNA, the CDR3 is TGTGCCAGCAGCATCCTGACTAGCGGGAGTGGTTTAGATACGCAGTATTTT.

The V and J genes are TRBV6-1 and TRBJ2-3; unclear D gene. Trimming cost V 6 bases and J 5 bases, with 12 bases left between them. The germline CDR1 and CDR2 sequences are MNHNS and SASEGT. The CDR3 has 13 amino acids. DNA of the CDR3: TGTGCCAGCAGGCGACACGAACAAGATACGCAGTATTTT. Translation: CASRRHEQDTQYF.

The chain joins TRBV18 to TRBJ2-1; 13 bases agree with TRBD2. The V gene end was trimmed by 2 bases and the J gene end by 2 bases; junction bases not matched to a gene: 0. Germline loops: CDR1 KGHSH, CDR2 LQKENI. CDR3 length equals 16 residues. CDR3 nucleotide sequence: TGTGCCAGCTCACCAGGACTAGCGGGAGCCTACAATGAGCAGTTCTTC. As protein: CASSPGLAGAYNEQFF.

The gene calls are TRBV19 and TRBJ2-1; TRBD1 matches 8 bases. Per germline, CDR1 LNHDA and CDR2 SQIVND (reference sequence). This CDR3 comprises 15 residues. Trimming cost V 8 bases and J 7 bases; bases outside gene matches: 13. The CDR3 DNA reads TGTGCCAGTGTCCCTGGACAGGGTGATACAAATGAGCAGTTCTTC. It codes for CASVPGQGDTNEQFF.

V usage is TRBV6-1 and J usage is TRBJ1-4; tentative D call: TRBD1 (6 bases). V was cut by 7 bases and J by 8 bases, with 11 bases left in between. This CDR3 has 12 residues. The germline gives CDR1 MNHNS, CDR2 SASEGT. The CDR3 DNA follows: TGTGCCAGCATAGGGGGGGACGAAAAACTGTTTTTT. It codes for CASIGGDEKLFF.

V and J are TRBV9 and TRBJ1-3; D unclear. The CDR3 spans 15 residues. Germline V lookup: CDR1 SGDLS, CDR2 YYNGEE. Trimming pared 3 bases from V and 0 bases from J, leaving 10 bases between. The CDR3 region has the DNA TGTGCCAGCAGCGAGAGGTATGGCTCTGGAAACACCATATATTTT. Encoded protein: CASSERYGSGNTIYF.

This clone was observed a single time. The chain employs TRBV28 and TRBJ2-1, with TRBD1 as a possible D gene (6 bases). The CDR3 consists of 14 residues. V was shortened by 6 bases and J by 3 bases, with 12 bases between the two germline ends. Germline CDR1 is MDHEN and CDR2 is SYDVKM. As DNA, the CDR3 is TGTGCCAGCAGAACAGCACAGGGCTACAATGAGCAGTTCTTC. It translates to CASRTAQGYNEQFF.

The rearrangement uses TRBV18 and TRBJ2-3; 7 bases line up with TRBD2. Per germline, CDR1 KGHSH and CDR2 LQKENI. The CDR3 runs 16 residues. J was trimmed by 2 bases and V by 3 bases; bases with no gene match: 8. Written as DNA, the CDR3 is TGTGCCAGCTCACCGACTAGCCGGTTACACACAGATACGCAGTATTTT. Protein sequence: CASSPTSRLHTDTQYF.

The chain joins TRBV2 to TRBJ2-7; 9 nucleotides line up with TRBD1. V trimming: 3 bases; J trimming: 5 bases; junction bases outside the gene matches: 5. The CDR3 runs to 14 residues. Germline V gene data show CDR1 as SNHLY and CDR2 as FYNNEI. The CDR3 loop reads CASSEGTGWHEQYF. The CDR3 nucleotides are TGTGCCAGCAGTGAGGGGACAGGGTGGCACGAGCAGTACTTC.

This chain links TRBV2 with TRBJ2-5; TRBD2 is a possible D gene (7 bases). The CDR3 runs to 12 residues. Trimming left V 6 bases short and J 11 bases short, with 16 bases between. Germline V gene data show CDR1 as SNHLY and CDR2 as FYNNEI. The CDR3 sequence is CASRSGAGEQYF. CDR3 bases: TGTGCCAGCAGGTCGGGGGCGGGAGAGCAGTACTTC.

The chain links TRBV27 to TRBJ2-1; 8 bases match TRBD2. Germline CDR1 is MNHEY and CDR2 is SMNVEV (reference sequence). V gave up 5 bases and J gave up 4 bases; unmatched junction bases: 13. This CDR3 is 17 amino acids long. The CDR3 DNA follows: TGTGCCAGCAGTCCGCCCTTAGGACTAGCACAATACAATGAGCAGTTCTTC. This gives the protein CASSPPLGLAQYNEQFF.

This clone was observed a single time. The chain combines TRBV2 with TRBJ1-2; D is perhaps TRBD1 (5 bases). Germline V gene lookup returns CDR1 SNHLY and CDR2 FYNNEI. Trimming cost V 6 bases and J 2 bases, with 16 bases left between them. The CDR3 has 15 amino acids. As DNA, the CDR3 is TGTGCCAGCAGGAGACTGACAGACCTCAACTATGGCTACACCTTC. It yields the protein CASRRLTDLNYGYTF.

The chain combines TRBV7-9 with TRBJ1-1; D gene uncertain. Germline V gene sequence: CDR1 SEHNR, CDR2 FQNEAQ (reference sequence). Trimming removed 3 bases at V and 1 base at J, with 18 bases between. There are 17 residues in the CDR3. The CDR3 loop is CASSLGASYPANTEAFF. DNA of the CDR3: TGTGCCAGCAGCTTGGGAGCCTCCTACCCAGCGAACACTGAAGCTTTCTTT.

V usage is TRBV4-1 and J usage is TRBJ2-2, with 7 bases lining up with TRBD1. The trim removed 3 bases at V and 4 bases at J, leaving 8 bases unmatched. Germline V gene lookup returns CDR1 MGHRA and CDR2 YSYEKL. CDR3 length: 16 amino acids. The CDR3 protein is CASSQPYRGRTGELFF. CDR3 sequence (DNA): TGCGCCAGCAGCCAGCCTTACAGGGGCCGCACCGGGGAGCTGTTTTTT.

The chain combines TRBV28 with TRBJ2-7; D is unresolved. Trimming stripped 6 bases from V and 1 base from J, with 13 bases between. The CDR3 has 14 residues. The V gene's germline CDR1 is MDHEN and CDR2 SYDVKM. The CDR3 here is CASSRFSGSYEQYF. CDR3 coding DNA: TGTGCCAGCAGCCGATTTTCCGGATCCTACGAGCAGTACTTC.

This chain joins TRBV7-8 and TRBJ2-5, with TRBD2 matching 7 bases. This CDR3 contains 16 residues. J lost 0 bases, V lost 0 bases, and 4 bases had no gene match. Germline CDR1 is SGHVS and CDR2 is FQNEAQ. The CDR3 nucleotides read TGTGCCAGCAGCTTAGCCGGGGGGATGTACCAAGAGACCCAGTACTTC. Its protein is CASSLAGGMYQETQYF.

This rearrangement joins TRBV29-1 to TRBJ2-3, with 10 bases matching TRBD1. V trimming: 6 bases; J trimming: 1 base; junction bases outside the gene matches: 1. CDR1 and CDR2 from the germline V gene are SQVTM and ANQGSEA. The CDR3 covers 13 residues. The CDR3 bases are TGCAGCGTCGGGACAGGGGGCACAGATACGCAGTATTTT. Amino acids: CSVGTGGTDTQYF.